Listed below are T cell receptor beta chains from one sample, sequenced in a study of shared clonotypes between healthy human individuals. Libraries were prepared by immunoSEQ multiplex PCR; TCRdb keeps only in-frame clonotypes and omits some of them. The sample shows roughly 330,000 clones, around 72% of them seen only once. The material sequenced was memory CD4+ T cells sorted from blood. The receptors shown here come from a man in his thirties or forties in good health. CDR3s include the opening cysteine and the closing phenylalanine or tryptophan. Fields, in order: J gene, clone size, D gene, V gene, CDR3 protein, CDR3 DNA. The D gene is left open where the match is weak. Part of the rows lack a size; the others show once, few, many or a class for expanded clones.

>TRBJ2-5|NA|TRBD2|TRBV6-1
CASSGVAGTQETQYF
TGTGCCAGCAGTGGCGTAGCGGGAACCCAAGAGACCCAGTACTTC
>TRBJ1-3|NA|NA|TRBV6-4
CASTRMGTGNTIYF
TGTGCCAGCACCCGCATGGGGACTGGAAACACCATATATTTT
>TRBJ2-2|NA|TRBD2|TRBV7-9
CASSLGLADLPGELFF
TGTGCCAGCAGCTTGGGACTAGCGGACCTCCCCGGGGAGCTGTTTTTT
>TRBJ2-7|NA|TRBD1|TRBV7-9
CASSREGPSRDRYF
TGTGCCAGCAGCCGCGAGGGGCCCAGCCGGGACAGGTACTTC
>TRBJ2-6|NA|NA|TRBV30
CASNRNSGANVLTF
TGTGCCTCGAATAGAAACTCTGGGGCCAACGTCCTGACTTTC
>TRBJ2-5|NA|NA|TRBV7-2
CASSFPGGLETQYF
TGTGCCAGCAGCTTTCCGGGGGGCTTAGAGACCCAGTACTTC
>TRBJ1-1|NA|NA|TRBV11-2
CASSWGGRGMNTEAFF
TGTGCCAGCAGCTGGGGGGGACGAGGGATGAACACTGAAGCTTTCTTT
>TRBJ1-2|few|NA|TRBV7-2
CASSFPDRNYGYTF
TGTGCCAGCAGCTTCCCGGACAGAAACTATGGCTACACCTTC
>TRBJ2-3|NA|TRBD2|TRBV7-3
CASSLNPAGGTDTQYF
TGTGCCAGCAGCTTAAATCCAGCGGGAGGCACAGATACGCAGTATTTT
>TRBJ2-1|NA|TRBD2|TRBV19
CASSFLAELFF
TGTGCCAGTAGTTTTCTAGCGGAGCTGTTCTTC
>TRBJ2-7|NA|TRBD2|TRBV27
CASGSLAGAPNSYEQYF
TGTGCCAGCGGATCACTAGCGGGAGCACCTAACTCCTACGAGCAGTACTTC
>TRBJ2-1|many|NA|TRBV7-2
CASTPGSVLDEQFF
TGTGCCAGCACCCCGGGGAGCGTTCTAGACGAGCAGTTCTTC
>TRBJ2-7|NA|NA|TRBV30
CAWSDPDEQYF
TGTGCCTGGAGTGACCCTGACGAGCAGTACTTC
>TRBJ1-1|few|NA|TRBV7-3
CASSQQAHTEAFF
TGTGCCAGCAGCCAGCAGGCCCACACTGAAGCTTTCTTT
>TRBJ1-5|NA|NA|TRBV6-1
CASSDDSNQPQHF
TGTGCCAGCAGTGACGACAGTAATCAGCCCCAGCATTTT
>TRBJ2-1|NA|TRBD2|TRBV5-1
CASFDGTSVFDEQFF
TGCGCCAGTTTCGACGGGACTAGCGTTTTCGATGAGCAGTTCTTC
>TRBJ1-5|NA|NA|TRBV2
CASSDRDGTTQHF
TGTGCCAGCAGTGACCGCGATGGGACAACCCAGCATTTT
>TRBJ2-2|NA|NA|TRBV19
CASRYTVDGELFF
TGTGCCAGTAGGTATACAGTGGACGGGGAGCTGTTTTTT
>TRBJ1-4|many|NA|TRBV28
CASTSQGRGNEKLFF
TGTGCCAGCACCTCACAGGGTCGGGGTAATGAAAAACTGTTTTTT